This TCR beta chain appears in the sequencing data of a study of blood T cells in healthy people across ages. For the second PCR, which ran for about 7 to 11 cycles, a sample-barcoded 5' primer and a J-beta primer mix were used. TCRdb redid the calling of the 5' RACE reads with MiXCR, one entry per CDR3 protein. The sample yields 800,000 to 950,000 distinct CDR3 sequences, 29% seen once. V was trimmed by 2 bases and J by 3 bases, leaving 17 bases between them. The CDR3 runs 16 residues. Separately, the same data were catalogued under a study of T cells of mothers and their children.

Source material: blood. The chain carries TRBV12-3 or TRBV12-4 and TRBJ2-7; D perhaps matches TRBD2 (7 bases). This receptor was identified in a woman aged 40 to 50 in good health. CDR3 in amino acids: CASSLWGAGAIYEQYF. CDR3 coding DNA: TGTGCCAGCAGTTTATGGGGGGCGGGGGCTATCTACGAGCAGTACTTC.